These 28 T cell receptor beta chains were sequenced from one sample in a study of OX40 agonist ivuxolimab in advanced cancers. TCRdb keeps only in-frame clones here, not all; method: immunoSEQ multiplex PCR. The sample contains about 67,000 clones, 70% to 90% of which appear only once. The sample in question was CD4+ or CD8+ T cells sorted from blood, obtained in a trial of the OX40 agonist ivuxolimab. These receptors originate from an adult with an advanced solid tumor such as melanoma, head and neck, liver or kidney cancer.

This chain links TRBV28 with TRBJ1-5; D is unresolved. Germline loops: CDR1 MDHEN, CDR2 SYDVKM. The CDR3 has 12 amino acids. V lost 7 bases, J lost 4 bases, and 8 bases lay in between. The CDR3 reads CASTIPNQPQHF. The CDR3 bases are TGTGCCAGCACAATCCCTAATCAGCCCCAGCATTTT.

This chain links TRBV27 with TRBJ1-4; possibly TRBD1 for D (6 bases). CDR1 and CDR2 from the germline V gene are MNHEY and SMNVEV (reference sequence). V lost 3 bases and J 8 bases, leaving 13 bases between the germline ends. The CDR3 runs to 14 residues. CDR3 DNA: TGTGCCAGCAGTTTTATAGGGGGTCACGAAAAACTGTTTTTT. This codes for CASSFIGGHEKLFF. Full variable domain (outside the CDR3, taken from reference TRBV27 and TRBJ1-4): EAQVTQNPRYLITVTGKKLTVTCSQNMNHEYMSWYRQDPGLGLRQIYYSMNVEVTDKGDVPEGYKVSRKEKRNFPLILESPSPNQTSLYFCASSFIGGHEKLFFGSGTQLSVL.

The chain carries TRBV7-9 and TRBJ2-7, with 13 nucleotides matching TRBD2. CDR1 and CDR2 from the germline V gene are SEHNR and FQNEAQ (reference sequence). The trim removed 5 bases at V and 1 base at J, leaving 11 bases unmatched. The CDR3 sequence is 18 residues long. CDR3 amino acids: CASSPTSGRASSSYEQYF. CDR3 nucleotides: TGTGCCAGCAGCCCTACTAGCGGGAGGGCCTCTTCTTCCTACGAGCAGTACTTC. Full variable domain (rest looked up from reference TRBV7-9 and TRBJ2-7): DTGVSQNPRHKITKRGQNVTFRCDPISEHNRLYWYRQTLGQGPEFLTYFQNEAQLEKSRLLSDRFSAERPKGSFSTLEIQRTEQGDSAMYLCASSPTSGRASSSYEQYFGPGTRLTVT.

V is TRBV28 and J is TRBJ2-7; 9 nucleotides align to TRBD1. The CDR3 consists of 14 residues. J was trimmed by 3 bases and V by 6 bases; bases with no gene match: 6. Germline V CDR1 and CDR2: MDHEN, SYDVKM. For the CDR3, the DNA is TGTGCCAGCAGCCTGACAGGGGGGGTCTACGAGCAGTACTTC. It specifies CASSLTGGVYEQYF.

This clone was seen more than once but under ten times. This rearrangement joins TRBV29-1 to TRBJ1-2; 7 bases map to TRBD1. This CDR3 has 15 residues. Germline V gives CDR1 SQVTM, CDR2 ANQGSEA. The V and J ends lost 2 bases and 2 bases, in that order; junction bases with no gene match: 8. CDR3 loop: CSVESLGQQNYGYTF. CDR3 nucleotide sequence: TGCAGCGTTGAATCGCTGGGACAGCAGAACTATGGCTACACCTTC.

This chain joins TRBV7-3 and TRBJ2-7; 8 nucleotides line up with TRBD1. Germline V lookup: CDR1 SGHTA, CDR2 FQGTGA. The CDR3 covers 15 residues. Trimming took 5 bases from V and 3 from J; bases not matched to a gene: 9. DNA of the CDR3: TGTGCCAGCAGCCCGACCGGGACAGGATACTACGAGCAGTACTTC. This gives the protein CASSPTGTGYYEQYF.

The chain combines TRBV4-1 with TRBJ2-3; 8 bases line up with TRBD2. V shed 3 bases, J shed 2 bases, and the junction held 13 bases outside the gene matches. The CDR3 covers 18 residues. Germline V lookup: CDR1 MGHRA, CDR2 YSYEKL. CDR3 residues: CASSHPPLSGGHTDTQYF. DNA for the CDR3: TGCGCCAGCAGCCACCCCCCCCTATCGGGGGGGCACACAGATACGCAGTATTTT.

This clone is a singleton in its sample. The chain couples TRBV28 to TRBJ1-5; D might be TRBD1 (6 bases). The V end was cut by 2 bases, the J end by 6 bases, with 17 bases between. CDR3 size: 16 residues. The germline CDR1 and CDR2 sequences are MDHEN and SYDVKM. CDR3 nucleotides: TGTGCCAGCAGTTTACTTATGAACAGGGACCGTCAGCCCCAGCATTTT. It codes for CASSLLMNRDRQPQHF. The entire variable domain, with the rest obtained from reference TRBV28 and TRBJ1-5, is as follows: DVKVTQSSRYLVKRTGEKVFLECVQDMDHENMFWYRQDPGLGLRLIYFSYDVKMKEKGDIPEGYSVSREKKERFSLILESASTNQTSMYLCASSLLMNRDRQPQHFGDGTRLSIL.

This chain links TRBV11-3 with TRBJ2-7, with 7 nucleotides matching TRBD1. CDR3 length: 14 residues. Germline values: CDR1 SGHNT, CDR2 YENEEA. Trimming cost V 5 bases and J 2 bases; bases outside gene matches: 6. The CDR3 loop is CASSTTGDPYEQYF. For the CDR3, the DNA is TGTGCCAGCAGCACCACAGGGGACCCCTACGAGCAGTACTTC. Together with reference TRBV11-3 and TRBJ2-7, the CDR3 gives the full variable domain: EAGVVQSPRYKIIEKKQPVAFWCNPISGHNTLYWYLQNLGQGPELLIRYENEEAVDDSQLPKDRFSAERLKGVDSTLKIQPAELGDSAVYLCASSTTGDPYEQYFGPGTRLTVT.

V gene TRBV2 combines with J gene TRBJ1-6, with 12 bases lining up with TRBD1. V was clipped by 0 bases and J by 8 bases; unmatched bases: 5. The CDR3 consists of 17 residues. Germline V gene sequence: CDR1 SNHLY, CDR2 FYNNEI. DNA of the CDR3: TGTGCCAGCAGTGAAGCGGGACAGGGGGCTGGAGATTCACCCCTCCACTTT. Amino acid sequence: CASSEAGQGAGDSPLHF. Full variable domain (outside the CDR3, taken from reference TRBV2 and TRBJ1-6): EPEVTQTPSHQVTQMGQEVILRCVPISNHLYFYWYRQILGQKVEFLVSFYNNEISEKSEIFDDQFSVERPDGSNFTLKIRSTKLEDSAMYFCASSEAGQGAGDSPLHFGNGTRLTVT.

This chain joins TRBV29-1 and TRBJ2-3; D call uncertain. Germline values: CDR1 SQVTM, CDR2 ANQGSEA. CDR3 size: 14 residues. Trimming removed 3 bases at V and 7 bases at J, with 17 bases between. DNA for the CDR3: TGCAGCGTTGAGAGATCGGCAGGTCGAAATACGCAGTATTTT. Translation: CSVERSAGRNTQYF.

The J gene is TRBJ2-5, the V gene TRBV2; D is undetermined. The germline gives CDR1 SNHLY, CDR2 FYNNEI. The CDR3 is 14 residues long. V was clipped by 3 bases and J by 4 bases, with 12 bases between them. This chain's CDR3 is CASSDLIRRETQYF. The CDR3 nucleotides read TGTGCCAGCAGTGACTTAATACGGAGAGAGACCCAGTACTTC.

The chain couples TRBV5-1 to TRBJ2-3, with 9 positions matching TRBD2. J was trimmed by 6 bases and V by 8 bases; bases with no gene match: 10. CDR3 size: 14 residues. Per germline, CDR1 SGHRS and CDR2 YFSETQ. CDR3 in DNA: TGCGCCAGTGTGGGGGGACTAGCATCCGATACGCAGTATTTT. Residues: CASVGGLASDTQYF.

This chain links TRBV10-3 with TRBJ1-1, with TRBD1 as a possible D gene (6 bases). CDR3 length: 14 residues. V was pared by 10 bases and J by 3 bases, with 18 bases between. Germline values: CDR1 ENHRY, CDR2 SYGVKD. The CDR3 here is CATQPSGQHTEAFF. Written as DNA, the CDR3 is TGTGCCACCCAACCCTCGGGACAACACACTGAAGCTTTCTTT.

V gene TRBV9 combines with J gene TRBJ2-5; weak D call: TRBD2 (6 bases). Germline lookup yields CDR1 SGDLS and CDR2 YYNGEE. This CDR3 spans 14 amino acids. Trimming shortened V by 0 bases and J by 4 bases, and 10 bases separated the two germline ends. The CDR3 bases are TGTGCCAGCAGCGTAGCGGGAGTGAGAGAGACCCAGTACTTC. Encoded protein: CASSVAGVRETQYF.

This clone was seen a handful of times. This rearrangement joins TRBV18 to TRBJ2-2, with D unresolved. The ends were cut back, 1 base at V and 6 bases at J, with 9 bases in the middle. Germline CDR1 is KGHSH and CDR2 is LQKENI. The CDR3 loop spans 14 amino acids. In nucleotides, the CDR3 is TGTGCCAGCTCACCACGAAACCAGCCCGGGGAGCTGTTTTTT. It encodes CASSPRNQPGELFF.

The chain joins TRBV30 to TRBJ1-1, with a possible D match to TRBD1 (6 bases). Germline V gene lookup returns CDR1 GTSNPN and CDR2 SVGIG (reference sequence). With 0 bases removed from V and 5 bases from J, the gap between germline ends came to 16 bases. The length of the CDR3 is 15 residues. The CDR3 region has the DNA TGTGCCTGGAGTGTGCTTTACAGGGAAGGGACTGAAGCTTTCTTT. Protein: CAWSVLYREGTEAFF.

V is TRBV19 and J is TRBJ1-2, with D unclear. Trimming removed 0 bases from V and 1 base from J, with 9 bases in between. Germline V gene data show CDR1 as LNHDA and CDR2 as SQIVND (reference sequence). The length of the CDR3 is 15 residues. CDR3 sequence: CASSIDANVNYGYTF. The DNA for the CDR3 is TGTGCCAGTAGTATAGACGCGAACGTTAACTATGGCTACACCTTC.

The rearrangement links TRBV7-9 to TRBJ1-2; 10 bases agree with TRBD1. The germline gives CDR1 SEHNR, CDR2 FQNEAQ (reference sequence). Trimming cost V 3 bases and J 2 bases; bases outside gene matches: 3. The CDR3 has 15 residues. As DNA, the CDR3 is TGTGCCAGCAGCTTCTGGGACAGGGGCAACTATGGCTACACCTTC. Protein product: CASSFWDRGNYGYTF.

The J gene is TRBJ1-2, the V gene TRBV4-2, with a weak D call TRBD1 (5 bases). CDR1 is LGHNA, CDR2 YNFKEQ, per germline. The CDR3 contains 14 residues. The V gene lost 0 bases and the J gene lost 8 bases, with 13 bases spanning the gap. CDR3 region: CASSQEGESLGYTF. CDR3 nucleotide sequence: TGTGCCAGCAGCCAAGAGGGGGAGAGCCTGGGCTACACCTTC.

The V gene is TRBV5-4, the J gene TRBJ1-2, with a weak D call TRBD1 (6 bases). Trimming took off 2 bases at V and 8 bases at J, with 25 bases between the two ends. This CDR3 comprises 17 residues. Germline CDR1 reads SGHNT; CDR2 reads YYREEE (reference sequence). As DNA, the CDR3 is TGTGCCAGCAGCTTTTACGCCCCCCGGGGGCACCTCGAGGGCTACACCTTC. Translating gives CASSFYAPRGHLEGYTF.

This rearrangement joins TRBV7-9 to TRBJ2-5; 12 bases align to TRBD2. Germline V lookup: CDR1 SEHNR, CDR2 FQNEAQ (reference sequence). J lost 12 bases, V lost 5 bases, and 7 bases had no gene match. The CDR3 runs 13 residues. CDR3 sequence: CASSLLAGGTKYF. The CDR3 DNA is TGTGCCAGCAGCCTACTAGCGGGAGGTACTAAGTACTTC.

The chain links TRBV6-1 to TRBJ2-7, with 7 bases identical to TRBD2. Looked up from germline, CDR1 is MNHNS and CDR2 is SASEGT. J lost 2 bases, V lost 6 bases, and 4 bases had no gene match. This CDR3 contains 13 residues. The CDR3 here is CASRLAQAYEQYF. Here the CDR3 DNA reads TGTGCCAGCAGACTAGCGCAGGCCTACGAGCAGTACTTC.

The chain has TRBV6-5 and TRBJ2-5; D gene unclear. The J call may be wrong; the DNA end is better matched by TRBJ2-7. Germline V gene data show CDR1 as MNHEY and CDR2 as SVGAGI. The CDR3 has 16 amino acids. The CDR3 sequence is CASSYSRQLRNYEQYF. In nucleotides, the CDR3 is TGTGCCAGCAGTTACTCACGCCAGCTCCGTAACTACGAGCAGTACTTC.

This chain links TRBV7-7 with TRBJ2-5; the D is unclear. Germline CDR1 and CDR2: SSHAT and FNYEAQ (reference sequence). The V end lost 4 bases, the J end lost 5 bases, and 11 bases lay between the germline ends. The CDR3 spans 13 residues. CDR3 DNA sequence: TGTGCCAGCAGCTGGGCCCCCAGGGAGACCCAGTACTTC. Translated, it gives CASSWAPRETQYF.

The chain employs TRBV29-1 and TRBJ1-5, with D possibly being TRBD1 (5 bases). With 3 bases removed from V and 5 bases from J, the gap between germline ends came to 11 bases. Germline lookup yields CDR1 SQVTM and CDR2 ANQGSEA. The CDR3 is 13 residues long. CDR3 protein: CSVEMGGDQPQHF. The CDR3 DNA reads TGCAGCGTTGAGATGGGGGGGGATCAGCCCCAGCATTTT.

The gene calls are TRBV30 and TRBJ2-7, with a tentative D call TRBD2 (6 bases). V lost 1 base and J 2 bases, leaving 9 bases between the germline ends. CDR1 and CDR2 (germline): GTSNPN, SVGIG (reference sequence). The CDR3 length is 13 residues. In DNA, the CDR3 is TGTGCCTGGAGTGGGACTATTACCTACGAGCAGTACTTC. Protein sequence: CAWSGTITYEQYF.

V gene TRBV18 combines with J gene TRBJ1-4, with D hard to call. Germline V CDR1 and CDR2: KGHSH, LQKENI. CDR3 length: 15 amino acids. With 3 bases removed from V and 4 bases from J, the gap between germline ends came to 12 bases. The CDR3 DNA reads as TGTGCCAGCTCACCGATAAACAGAATTAATGAAAAACTGTTTTTT. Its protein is CASSPINRINEKLFF. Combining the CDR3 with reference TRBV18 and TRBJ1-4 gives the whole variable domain NAGVMQNPRHLVRRRGQEARLRCSPMKGHSHVYWYRQLPEEGLKFMVYLQKENIIDESGMPKERFSAEFPKEGPSILRIQQVVRGDSAAYFCASSPINRINEKLFFGSGTQLSVL.